This T cell receptor (beta chain) is from a study of blood T cell repertoires in COVID-19. Study overall: COVID-19 samples collected from the United States, Italy and Spain covered acute and convalescent phases.

Libraries were prepared by immunoSEQ multiplex PCR; TCRdb keeps only in-frame clonotypes and omits some of them. The sample has some 96,000 clones, around 88% seen once; the top ten hold 4.5% to 6.5%. The CDR3 sequence is 13 residues long. Germline V gene lookup returns CDR1 SGDLS and CDR2 YYNGEE. Trimming took off 3 bases at V and 0 bases at J, with 4 bases between the two ends. This clonotype was sampled from a human donor in a cohort sampled during active COVID-19. The gene calls are TRBV9 and TRBJ1-3, with D unresolved. Sequencing was performed on peripheral blood. The DNA of the CDR3 is TGTGCCAGCAGCGCGGTCTCTGGAAACACCATATATTTT. It specifies CASSAVSGNTIYF.